This T cell receptor beta chain was recorded in a study of blood T cell repertoires in COVID-19 (dated by TCRdb to 2018 to 2020). About the investigation overall: Collaborator samples came from the United States, Italy and Spain and covered acute and convalescent phases of COVID-19. The prospective study material was composed of cDNA or gDNA derived from T cells, B-cell-depleted T cells, or PBMCs. The dataset comprised deeply sampled blood TCRbeta repertoires from subjects exposed to, actively infected with, or recovered from COVID-19. The repertoires were made available in a free public database intended to serve as a resource for research on the immune response to SARS-CoV-2. Samples came from the ongoing ImmuneRACE study (first 160 participants) plus 1,254 subjects from 6 global collaborators. Nearly every sample came with metadata listing a de-identified subject ID, COVID-19 status, age in years and sex. HLA class I and class II types, where available, came from metadata supplied by the sample provider rather than from assay-based typing. General findings and caveats noted by the study authors: Clinical and demographic metadata were provided uncurated, with the amount varying by source and participant.

Each collaborating institution followed its own protocols to collect whole blood in K2EDTA tubes. For TCRbeta analysis, collaborator samples were shipped as frozen whole blood, as isolated PBMCs, or as DNA extracted from either sample type. TCRbeta CDR3 regions were amplified from genomic DNA by means of the immunoSEQ Assay, a bias-controlled multiplex PCR. The original methods were these. Within the assay, amplification of reference gene primers was used to estimate how many nucleated cells each sample contained. To quantify the absolute abundance of each unique TCRbeta CDR3 rearrangement, sequence reads were collapsed and filtered. For each sample, productive Simpson clonality was calculated by taking the square root of Simpson's diversity index across productive rearrangements. Entries here come from immuneACCESS through TCRdb and include only in-frame sequences with V and J called. Some clones fail to appear in such tables; in the studies checked, an unresolved V gene covers under half of the shortfall, and the cause of the remainder is unknown. V and J calls and clone size follow that table, whereas D and trimming were derived from the DNA. This sample lists hundreds of thousands of clones; about 85% were detected once. About 7.4% of the sample is in the top ten clones.

Concerning this clone: Its antigen is not yet known. No quality values exist for individual bases; no much larger clone is one base distant.

The germline V gene (reference sequence) yields LNHDA for CDR1 and SQIVND for CDR2. The CDR3 runs 15 amino acids, cysteine and phenylalanine included. The retained sequence is limited to the CDR3, 45 bases, with the frame set at the first base. V is shortened by 6 bases, J by 0 bases, and the region joining them spans 9 bases. Sequencing input: peripheral blood. The chain is made from TRBV19 and TRBJ2-6, with a tentative D gene TRBD2 over 5 matching bases. The TCR sequence derives from a woman older than 75 with acute or convalescent COVID-19. CDR3 loop: CASRRDHSGANVLTF. The DNA is TGTGCCAGTAGGAGGGATCACTCTGGGGCCAACGTCCTGACTTTC.